The clone carrying this T cell receptor (beta chain) was seen more than once but under ten times. Its antigen is unidentified. CDR3 length equals 16 residues. V gave up 7 bases and J gave up 3 bases; unmatched junction bases: 12. Germline V lookup: CDR1 MDHEN, CDR2 SYDVKM. This entry is derived from a study of beta chain features in type 1 diabetes. Points from the study as a whole: VDJ junctions in type 1 diabetes patients carried more deletions and fewer insertions. In every one of the four CD4+ subsets, TCRB CDR3s were moderately but significantly shorter in Type 1 diabetes patients. Compared to healthy donors, patients appeared to have naive, central memory and Treg TCRB repertoires that were more alike.

The sequenced template was cDNA made from the entire isolated RNA. Data came from immunoSEQ multiplex PCR; TCRdb stores just in-frame clones and leaves some out. The sample records 15,000 to 20,000 clones, around 50% being singletons. The sequence was obtained from a man between 18 and 35 years old in good health. The V call is TRBV28, the J call TRBJ1-5; TRBD1 matches 7 bases. Sequencing used stem cell memory CD4+ T cells from blood. CDR3 DNA: TGTGCCAGCAAAAAACCGGGACAGTTTGTCAATCAGCCCCAGCATTTT. It is translated as CASKKPGQFVNQPQHF.